This is a list of T cell receptor beta chains from one sample in a study of blood T cell repertoires in COVID-19. The method was immunoSEQ multiplex PCR; TCRdb's version includes in-frame clones alone and lacks a portion of them. The profile shows around 110,000 clones, approximately 80% of them singletons. Sequencing input: peripheral blood. Every receptor here comes from a man aged 80 or over with COVID-19, enrolled during active disease. Both conserved end residues are part of each CDR3. Fields, in order: J gene, V gene, D gene, CDR3 protein. The D gene is left open where the match is weak.

>TRBJ1-2|TRBV7-2|NA
CASSLGRVGGYTF
>TRBJ1-1|TRBV27|NA
CASSLRGSTEAFF
>TRBJ1-2|TRBV6-1|TRBD1
CASREGGAYGYTF
>TRBJ2-5|TRBV11-3|NA
CASSLLGRQETQYF
>TRBJ2-2|TRBV28|NA
CASSFGGRGTGELFF
>TRBJ1-1|TRBV6-5|TRBD1
CASSYGQGRTEAFF
>TRBJ2-3|TRBV19|NA
CASSRSGGTQYF
>TRBJ2-7|TRBV7-9|TRBD1
CASSINRGPAYEQYF
>TRBJ1-5|TRBV27|NA
CASSSGVSGNQPQHF
>TRBJ1-5|TRBV4-1|TRBD1
CASSPTGERSNQPQHF
>TRBJ1-2|TRBV4-2|NA
CASSQAGNFYGYTF
>TRBJ1-2|TRBV28|NA
CASSLSGRGYTF
>TRBJ1-5|TRBV3-1/TRBV3-2|NA
CASSQDLRNNQPQHF
>TRBJ2-5|TRBV5-1|TRBD2
CASSWEREGFKTQYF
>TRBJ2-1|TRBV24-1|NA
CATSASPGRSSYNEQFF
>TRBJ2-3|TRBV18|TRBD1
CASSSGQGAPTDTQYF
>TRBJ2-1|TRBV9|NA
CASSVVLSGEQFF
>TRBJ2-3|TRBV5-8|NA
CASSLDRFGVSDTQYF
>TRBJ2-7|TRBV6-6|TRBD1
CASSKPGQANYEQYF
>TRBJ2-5|TRBV5-6|TRBD2
CASSSQGLAGDGVWETQYF
>TRBJ1-6|TRBV5-1|TRBD1
CASSWGQGDNSPLHF
>TRBJ2-5|TRBV24-1|TRBD2
CATSDLSGNQETQYF
>TRBJ1-3|TRBV9|TRBD1
CASSGRDSGNTIYF
>TRBJ2-2|TRBV11-2|NA
CASSLVGATGELFF
>TRBJ1-1|TRBV7-9|NA
CASSLRRGHEAFF
>TRBJ1-3|TRBV5-1|NA
CASSFEGSGNTIYF
>TRBJ2-2|TRBV4-1|NA
CASSQVEGEYTGELFF
>TRBJ2-5|TRBV5-6|NA
CASSATGQETQYF
>TRBJ1-6|TRBV11-2|TRBD1
CASSPGGPPLHF
>TRBJ2-7|TRBV4-3|NA
CASSQDWGDVEQYF
>TRBJ2-7|TRBV6-1|NA
CASSEALGGSYEQYF
>TRBJ1-3|TRBV10-2|NA
CASSEQGGNTIYF
>TRBJ1-2|TRBV18|TRBD1
CASSLRGGGINYGYTF